This T cell receptor beta chain was found in a study of regulatory T cells in long-lasting Graves disease. Turning to the study itself: Graves' patients with a new diagnosis had received antithyroid drugs under 3 months.

This clonotype was observed at least ten times. CDR3-region Arm-PCR and iRepertoire HTBI primers produced the TCR beta libraries. TCRdb re-called the multiplex PCR reads through MiXCR, storing one row per CDR3 protein. Altogether 350,000 to 500,000 distinct CDR3 sequences are present, approximately 15% being singletons, with the ten largest covering around a sixth. The CDR3 extends over 11 amino acids. The ends lost 5 bases at V and 13 bases at J; junction bases unmatched: 5. Per germline, CDR1 LGHDT and CDR2 YNNKEL (reference sequence). The time point here: newly diagnosed GD, antithyroid drugs for less than 3 months. After RNA was extracted from PBMCs, the TCR library was made from it. Separately, the same data were catalogued under a study of T cells in Graves' hyperthyroidism and ophthalmopathy.

This receptor was taken from a woman in her 50s with Graves disease. The rearrangement joins TRBV3-1 to TRBJ2-1, with 7 bases aligning to TRBD1. This specimen was peripheral blood mononuclear cells (PBMCs), taken at new diagnosis, from a patient treated with antithyroid drugs. This CDR3 reads CASSAGGDQFF. CDR3 in DNA: TGTGCCAGCAGCGCAGGGGGTGATCAGTTCTTC.